This TCR beta chain emerged from a study of CD8 T cells in Susac syndrome. RNA amounts of about 0.5 to 1 ug underwent reverse transcription with random hexamers. TCRdb fed the immunoSEQ multiplex PCR reads into MiXCR, producing one record per CDR3 protein. The sample lists just over 80,000 distinct CDR3 sequences, 85% to 95% occurring once. The germline V gene has CDR1 LNHNV and CDR2 YYDKDF (reference sequence). V was clipped by 2 bases and J by 6 bases, with 11 bases between them. The CDR3 sequence is 14 residues long. Negative isolation was used for CD8+ and CD4+ T cells, and FACS enrichment was applied to TEMRA cells.

Sequenced sample: CD8+ T cells from PBMCs. The TCR comes from a human donor in good health. This chain connects TRBV15 to TRBJ2-1, with TRBD2 as a possible D gene (5 bases). The CDR3 bases are TGTGCCACCAGCAGACCGGAGGACGGCAATGAGCAGTTCTTC. Translation: CATSRPEDGNEQFF.